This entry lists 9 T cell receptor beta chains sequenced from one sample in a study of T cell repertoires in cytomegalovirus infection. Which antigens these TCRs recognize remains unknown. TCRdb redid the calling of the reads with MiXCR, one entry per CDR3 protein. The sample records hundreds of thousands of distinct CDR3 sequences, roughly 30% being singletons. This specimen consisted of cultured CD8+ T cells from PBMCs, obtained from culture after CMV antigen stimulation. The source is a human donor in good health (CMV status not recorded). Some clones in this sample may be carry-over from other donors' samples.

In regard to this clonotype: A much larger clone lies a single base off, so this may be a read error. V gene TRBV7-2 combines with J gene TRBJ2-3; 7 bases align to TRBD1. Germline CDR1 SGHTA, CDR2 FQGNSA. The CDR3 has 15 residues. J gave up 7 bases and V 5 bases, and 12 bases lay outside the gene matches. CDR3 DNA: TGTGCCAGCAGCCAACTAGGACAGGAGGCACATACGCAGTATTTT. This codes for CASSQLGQEAHTQYF.

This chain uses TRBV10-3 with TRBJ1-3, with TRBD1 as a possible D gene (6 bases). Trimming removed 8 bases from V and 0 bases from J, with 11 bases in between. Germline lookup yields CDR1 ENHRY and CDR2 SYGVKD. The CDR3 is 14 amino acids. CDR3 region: CAILIGGSGNTIYF. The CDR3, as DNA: TGTGCCATCCTTATAGGGGGCTCTGGAAACACCATATATTTT.

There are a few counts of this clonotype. This CDR3 reads CASSHERGGNPDTQYF. The CDR3 region has the DNA TGTGCCAGCAGCCACGAGCGGGGGGGTAACCCAGATACGCAGTATTTT. V and J are TRBV7-9 and TRBJ2-3, with TRBD2 identical over 10 bases. V lost 5 bases to trimming and J lost 4 bases; unmatched junction nucleotides: 9. CDR1 is SEHNR, CDR2 FQNEAQ, per germline (reference sequence). CDR3 length: 16 residues.

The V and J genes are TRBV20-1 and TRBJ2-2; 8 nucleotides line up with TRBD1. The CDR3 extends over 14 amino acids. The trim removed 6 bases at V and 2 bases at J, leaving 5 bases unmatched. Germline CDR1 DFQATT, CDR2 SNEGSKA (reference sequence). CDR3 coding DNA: TGCAGTGCCTTCGACAGGGGCAACACCGGGGAGCTGTTTTTT. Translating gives CSAFDRGNTGELFF.

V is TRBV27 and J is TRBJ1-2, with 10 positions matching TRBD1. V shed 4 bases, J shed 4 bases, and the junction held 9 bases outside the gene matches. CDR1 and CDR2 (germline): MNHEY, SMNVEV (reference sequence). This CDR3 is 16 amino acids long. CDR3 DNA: TGTGCCAGCAGTTCCTCTGGGACAGGGGCCTTCTATGGCTACACCTTC. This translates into CASSSSGTGAFYGYTF.

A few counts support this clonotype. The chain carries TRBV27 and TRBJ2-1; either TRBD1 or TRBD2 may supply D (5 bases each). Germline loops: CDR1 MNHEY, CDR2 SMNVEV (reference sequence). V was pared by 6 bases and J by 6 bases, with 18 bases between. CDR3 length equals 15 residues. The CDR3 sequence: CASSLRGPYANEQFF. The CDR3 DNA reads TGTGCCAGCAGCCTACGGGGCCCCTACGCCAATGAGCAGTTCTTC.

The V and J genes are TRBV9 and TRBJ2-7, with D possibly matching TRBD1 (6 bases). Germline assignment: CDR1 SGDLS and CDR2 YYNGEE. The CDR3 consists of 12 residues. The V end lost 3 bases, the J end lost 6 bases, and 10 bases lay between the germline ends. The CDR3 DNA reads TGTGCCAGCAGCGCCAACAGGGCCGAGCAGTACTTC. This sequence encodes CASSANRAEQYF.

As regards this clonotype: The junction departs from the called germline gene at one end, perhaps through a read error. The CDR3 sequence: CVSKNVGELFF. CDR3 sequence (DNA): TGTGTCAGCAAGAACGTCGGGGAGCTGTTTTTT. The chain couples TRBV5-6 to TRBJ2-2; no clear D. Germline V CDR1 and CDR2: SGHDT, YYEEEE. CDR3 size: 11 residues. The full variable domain, its missing parts supplied by reference TRBV5-6 and TRBJ2-2, is DAGVTQSPTHLIKTRGQQVTLRCSPKSGHDTVSWYQQALGQGPQFIFQYYEEEERQRGNFPDRFSGHQFPNYSSELNVNALLLGDSALYLCVSKNVGELFFGEGSRLTVL.

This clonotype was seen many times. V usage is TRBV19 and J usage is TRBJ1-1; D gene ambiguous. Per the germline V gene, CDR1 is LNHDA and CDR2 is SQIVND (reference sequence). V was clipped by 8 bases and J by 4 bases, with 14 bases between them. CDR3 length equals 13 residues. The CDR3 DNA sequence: TGTGCCAGTTCTGCGGGCATGGCCACTGAAGCTTTCTTT. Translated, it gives CASSAGMATEAFF.